The sequence of this T cell receptor beta chain was determined in a study of molecular identifiers for immune sequencing clone quantification. Study-level findings and limits: Sizes of highly expanded clones could be underestimated through identical TCRs sharing a barcode.

Naive CD8 T cells were sorted as CD8+CD4-CCR7+CD45RA+. One entry per CDR3 protein results from TCRdb running MiXCR on the PCR reads. The sample records about 640,000 distinct CDR3 sequences, just under 20% being singletons. There are many counts of this clonotype. The antigen is unknown. The CDR3 contains 13 residues. Trimming stripped 3 bases from V and 8 bases from J, with 11 bases between. The rearrangement joins TRBV12-3 or TRBV12-4 to TRBJ1-3; D unresolved. Sequenced input: naive CD8+ T cells from blood, with Jurkat cell RNA spiked in. Subset reported: FACS-sorted CD8+CD4-CCR7+CD45RA+ naive T cells. This receptor was obtained from a human donor in good health. Some libraries in this study had Jurkat cell RNA spiked in. This CDR3 is CASSLYYRDTIYF. The CDR3 nucleotides read TGTGCCAGCAGTTTGTACTACCGGGACACCATATATTTT.